Reported below is one T cell receptor beta chain. Assignment of participants to cohorts was predicated upon participant-reported clinical history. Recovered status in Cohort 3 required two negative PCRs, clearance, or symptom resolution. The CDR3 spans 15 residues. The trim removed 2 bases at V and 1 base at J, leaving 2 bases unmatched. The germline gives CDR1 SGHRS, CDR2 YFSETQ. The data derive from a study of blood T cell repertoires in COVID-19. Across the study: Samples representing acute and convalescent COVID-19 were sourced from the United States, Italy and Spain.

Original processing notes: Estimates of nucleated cell counts were drawn from the amplification of reference gene primers. Some clones are missing from TCRdb's copy, which holds only in-frame ones; the method was immunoSEQ multiplex PCR. The V and J calls and clone size come from that table; D and trimming were worked out from the DNA. The profile shows 150,000 to 200,000 clones, roughly 88% of them singletons. This receptor was identified in a woman between 25 and 40 years old who had recovered from COVID-19. Sequenced sample: PBMCs or T cells enriched from blood (not recorded which). The chain recombines TRBV5-1 with TRBJ2-2; 7 bases align to TRBD2. CDR3 bases: TGCGCCAGCAGCTTCCTAGCGGAGAACACCGGGGAGCTGTTTTTT. Translation: CASSFLAENTGELFF.